This T cell receptor (beta chain) came from a study of shared clonotypes between healthy human individuals. Study as a whole: Aged 18 to 49, the donors were a couple of women and a few men.

This CDR3 has 19 residues. The germline V gene encodes CDR1 LNHDA and CDR2 SQIVND (reference sequence). After removal of 5 bases from V and 0 bases from J, the junction contained 12 bases not matched to a gene. Points on this clone: Its antigen is currently unknown.

The protocol was immunoSEQ multiplex PCR, while the TCRdb copy is restricted to in-frame clones and leaves out a portion. The sample yields approximately 1,000,000 clones, approximately 80% seen once. Donors comprised healthy HIV-negative adults lacking recent acute infections or vaccinations. Notes on the study in general: The sharing of 5% to 6.5% of naive CD4 clonotypes was seen across a handful of donors. Large sequencing depth failed to make sorted-subset sequencing complete, rarefaction showed.

Sequenced: memory CD4+ T cells from PBMCs. Subset indicated: CD45RA-negative fraction. The gene calls are TRBV19 and TRBJ2-7; 14 bases map to TRBD2. The clonotype comes from a young man in good health. Some clones in this sample may be carry-over from other donors' samples. The CDR3 DNA follows: TGTGCCAGTAGTGATCCCTCCGGGACTAGCGGGAGAACCTCCTACGAGCAGTACTTC. This translates into CASSDPSGTSGRTSYEQYF.